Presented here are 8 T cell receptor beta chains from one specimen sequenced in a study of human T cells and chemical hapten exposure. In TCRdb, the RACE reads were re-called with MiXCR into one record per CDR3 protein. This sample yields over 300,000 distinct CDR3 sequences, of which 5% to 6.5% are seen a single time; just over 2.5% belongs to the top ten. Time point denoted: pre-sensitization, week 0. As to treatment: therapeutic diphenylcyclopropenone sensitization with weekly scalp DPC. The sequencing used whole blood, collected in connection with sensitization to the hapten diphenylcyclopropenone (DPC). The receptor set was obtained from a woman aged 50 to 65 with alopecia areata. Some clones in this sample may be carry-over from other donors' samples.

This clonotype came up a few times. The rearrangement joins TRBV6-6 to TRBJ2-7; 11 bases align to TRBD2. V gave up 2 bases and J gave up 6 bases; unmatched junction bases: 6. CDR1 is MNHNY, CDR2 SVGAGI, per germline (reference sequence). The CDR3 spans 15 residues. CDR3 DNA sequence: TGTGCCAGCAGTTACCTCGGACTAGCGGGCGGCGAGCAGTACTTC. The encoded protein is CASSYLGLAGGEQYF.

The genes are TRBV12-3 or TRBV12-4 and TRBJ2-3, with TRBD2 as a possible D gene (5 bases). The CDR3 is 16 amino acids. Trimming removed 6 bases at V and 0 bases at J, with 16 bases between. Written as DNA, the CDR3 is TGTGCCAGCAGCCCCGGGATCACCTCTAGCACAGATACGCAGTATTTT. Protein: CASSPGITSSTDTQYF.

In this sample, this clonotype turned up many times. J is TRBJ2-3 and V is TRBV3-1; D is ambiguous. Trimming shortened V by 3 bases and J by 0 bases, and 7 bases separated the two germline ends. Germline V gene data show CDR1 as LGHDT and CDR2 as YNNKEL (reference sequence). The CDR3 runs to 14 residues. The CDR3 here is CASSHRVSTDTQYF. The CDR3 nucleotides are TGTGCCAGCAGCCACCGCGTTAGCACAGATACGCAGTATTTT.

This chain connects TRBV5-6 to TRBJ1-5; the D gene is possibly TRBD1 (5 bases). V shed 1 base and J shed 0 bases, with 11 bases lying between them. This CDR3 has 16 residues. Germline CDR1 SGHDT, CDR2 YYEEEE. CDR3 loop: CASSLNRGYSNQPQHF. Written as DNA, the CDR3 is TGTGCCAGCAGCTTGAATCGGGGGTATAGCAATCAGCCCCAGCATTTT.

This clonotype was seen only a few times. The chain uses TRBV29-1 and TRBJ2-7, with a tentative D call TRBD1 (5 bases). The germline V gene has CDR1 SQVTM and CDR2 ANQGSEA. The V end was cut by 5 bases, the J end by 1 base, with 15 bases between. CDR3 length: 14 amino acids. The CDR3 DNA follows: TGCAGCGTTCTTGCAGGGTCGACGTCCTACGAGCAGTACTTC. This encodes CSVLAGSTSYEQYF.

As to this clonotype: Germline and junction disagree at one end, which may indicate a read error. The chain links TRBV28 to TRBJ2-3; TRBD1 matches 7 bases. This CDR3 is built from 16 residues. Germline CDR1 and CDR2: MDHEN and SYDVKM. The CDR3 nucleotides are TGTGTCAGCAGGATCGGAACAGGGGCCTTCACAGATACGCAGTATTTT. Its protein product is CVSRIGTGAFTDTQYF.

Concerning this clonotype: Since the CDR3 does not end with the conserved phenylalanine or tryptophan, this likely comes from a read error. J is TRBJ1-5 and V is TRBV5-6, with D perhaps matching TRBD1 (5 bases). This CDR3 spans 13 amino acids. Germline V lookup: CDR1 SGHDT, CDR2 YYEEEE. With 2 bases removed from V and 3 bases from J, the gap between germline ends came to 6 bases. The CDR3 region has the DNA TGTGCCAGCAGCTTAGGACACAATCAGCCCCAGCATCTT. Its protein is CASSLGHNQPQHL.

Written as DNA, the CDR3 is TGTGCCAGCAGGCCAACGGGGCGAGGGACTGAAGCTTTCTTT. Its translation is CASRPTGRGTEAFF. The V and J genes are TRBV6-1 and TRBJ1-1, with D tentatively TRBD1 (5 bases). CDR3 size: 14 residues. Germline CDR1 reads MNHNS; CDR2 reads SASEGT. The V gene lost 6 bases and the J gene lost 5 bases, with 16 bases spanning the gap.